These 4 T cell receptor beta chains were sequenced from one sample in a study of breast tumors, draining lymph nodes, adjacent tissues. A single record per CDR3 protein comes from TCRdb applying MiXCR to the multiplex PCR reads. The data contain some 130,000 distinct CDR3 sequences, 20% of them seen just once; the ten biggest clones take up 3.5% to 4.5%. Breast cancer patients provided tissue from their axillary draining lymph nodes. The sample taken for sequencing was axillary lymph node tissue. Receptors originate from a female donor with breast cancer. Some clones in this sample may be carry-over from other donors' samples.

Notes on this clonotype: A junction boundary mismatches the germline segment, possibly from a read error. This sequence joins TRBV12-3 or TRBV12-4 and TRBJ1-1, with D unresolved. This CDR3 is 14 amino acids long. CDR3 bases: TGTGCCAGCAGTTACGACACCATCGTCACTGAAGCTTCCTTT. This translates into CASSYDTIVTEASF.

This clonotype occurred many times. V usage is TRBV2 and J usage is TRBJ2-5, with D tentatively TRBD2 (6 bases). Germline lookup yields CDR1 SNHLY and CDR2 FYNNEI. There are 16 residues in the CDR3. The germline V and J ends were trimmed by 4 bases and 3 bases, with 18 bases remaining between them. The CDR3: CASSVRPGDPKETQYF. CDR3 in DNA: TGTGCCAGCAGTGTACGCCCGGGGGACCCTAAAGAGACCCAGTACTTC. Combining the CDR3 with reference TRBV2 and TRBJ2-5 gives the whole variable domain EPEVTQTPSHQVTQMGQEVILRCVPISNHLYFYWYRQILGQKVEFLVSFYNNEISEKSEIFDDQFSVERPDGSNFTLKIRSTKLEDSAMYFCASSVRPGDPKETQYFGPGTRLLVL.

This clonotype was recorded many times. The chain has TRBV3-1 and TRBJ2-1; no clear D. V lost 0 bases and J 9 bases, leaving 6 bases between the germline ends. Germline V gene data show CDR1 as LGHDT and CDR2 as YNNKEL (reference sequence). The length of the CDR3 is 12 residues. CDR3 nucleotide sequence: TGTGCCAGCAGCCAAGAAAGGGTTGAGCAGTTCTTC. Translated: CASSQERVEQFF.

Points on this clonotype: At one of its ends the junction is not consistent with the germline gene, which may arise from a read error. V gene TRBV7-6 combines with J gene TRBJ2-7, with D unclear. CDR1 and CDR2 (germline): SGHVS, FNYEAQ. The CDR3 contains 12 residues. Here the CDR3 DNA reads TGTGCCAGCAGCCTAATGGGGAACGAGCGGTACTTC. It is translated as CASSLMGNERYF.